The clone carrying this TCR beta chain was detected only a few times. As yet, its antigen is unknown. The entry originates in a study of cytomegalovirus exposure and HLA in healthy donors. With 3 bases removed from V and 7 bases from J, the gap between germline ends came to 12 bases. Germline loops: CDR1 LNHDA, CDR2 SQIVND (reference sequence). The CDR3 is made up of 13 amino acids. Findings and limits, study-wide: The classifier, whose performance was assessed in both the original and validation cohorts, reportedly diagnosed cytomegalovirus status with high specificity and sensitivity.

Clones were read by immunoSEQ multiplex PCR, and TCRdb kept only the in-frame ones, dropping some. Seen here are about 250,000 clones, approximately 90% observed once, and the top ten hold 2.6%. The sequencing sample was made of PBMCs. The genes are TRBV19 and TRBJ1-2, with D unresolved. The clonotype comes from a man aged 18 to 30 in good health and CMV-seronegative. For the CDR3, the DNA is TGTGCCAGTAGTATTCTGGGTCCAGGTGGCTACACCTTC. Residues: CASSILGPGGYTF.